This entry features one TCR beta chain sequence. This record belongs to a study of blood T cell repertoires in COVID-19. Germline CDR1 is MDHEN and CDR2 is SYDVKM. This CDR3 has 15 amino acids. The V end was cut by 5 bases, the J end by 0 bases, with 13 bases between. The data were produced by immunoSEQ multiplex PCR, yet TCRdb's version contains in-frame clones alone and is incomplete. The data contain over 110,000 clones, 85% to 90% of them singletons. The sample taken for sequencing was PBMCs or T cells enriched from blood (not recorded which). V usage is TRBV28 and J usage is TRBJ1-2, with TRBD1 as a possible D gene (5 bases). The receptor's source is a man aged 55-75 years who had recovered from COVID-19. CDR3 in amino acids: CASSQGASSNYGYTF. For the CDR3, the DNA is TGTGCCAGCAGTCAAGGGGCCAGTTCTAACTATGGCTACACCTTC.